This entry lists 27 T cell receptor beta chains sequenced from one sample in a study of monozygotic twins with inflammatory bowel disease. From its re-call of the 5' RACE reads, TCRdb lists each CDR3 protein once, without DNA. The sample features some 170,000 distinct CDR3 sequences, with 2.4% in its top ten. Sequenced input: blood. Every receptor here comes from a human donor with ulcerative colitis or Crohn's disease, or a healthy co-twin of an affected twin (not recorded which).

This chain links TRBV5-1 with TRBJ1-1; TCRdb calls TRBD1, which cannot be checked without DNA. This CDR3 contains 13 residues. From germline, CDR1 is SGHRS and CDR2 YFSETQ. The CDR3 spells CDSSLSPAERAFF.

The chain combines TRBV2 with TRBJ2-7; lacking DNA, the TRBD1 call made by TCRdb goes unchecked. The length of the CDR3 is 14 residues. The V gene's germline CDR1 is SNHLY and CDR2 FYNNEI. The CDR3 region is CASSGGDRNDEQYF.

The chain employs TRBV20-1 and TRBJ1-5. CDR3 length: 12 residues. Germline V gives CDR1 DFQATT, CDR2 SNEGSKA (reference sequence). CDR3 protein: CSGNTANQPQHF.

The chain carries TRBV28 and TRBJ2-7; the TCRdb call, TRBD2, lacks DNA for checking. Germline V gene lookup returns CDR1 MDHEN and CDR2 SYDVKM. This CDR3 comprises 15 residues. The CDR3 loop reads CASAWGDKFRNEQYF.

The chain recombines TRBV19 with TRBJ2-2; the D call from TCRdb, TRBD1, cannot be confirmed without DNA. The CDR3 has 14 residues. The V gene's germline CDR1 is LNHDA and CDR2 SQIVND (reference sequence). This CDR3 is CASSPRPDTGELFF.

The chain has TRBV6-6 and TRBJ2-3; no DNA is available, so the TRBD2 call from TCRdb remains unchecked. The CDR3 totals 14 residues. Germline CDR1 reads MNHNY; CDR2 reads SVGAGI (reference sequence). The CDR3 protein is CASSLAGDPDTQYF.

The rearrangement links TRBV12-3 or TRBV12-4 to TRBJ2-3; TCRdb indicates TRBD2, and absent DNA this call remains unverified. The CDR3 has 15 residues. The CDR3 reads CASSLGLAGGDTQYF.

The chain employs TRBV7-9 and TRBJ2-7; TCRdb designates TRBD1, a call that cannot be tested without DNA. This CDR3 is built from 15 residues. The germline V gene has CDR1 SEHNR and CDR2 FQNEAQ (reference sequence). The CDR3 is CASSSPRTGSYEQYF.

The rearrangement links TRBV15 to TRBJ2-4; TCRdb picks TRBD2, but there is no DNA to check that call. Germline CDR1 is LNHNV and CDR2 is YYDKDF (reference sequence). This CDR3 is built from 16 residues. This CDR3 is CATSKGGRAPLNIQYF.

This chain connects TRBV5-1 to TRBJ1-1. Germline-derived CDR1 and CDR2 are SGHRS and YFSETQ. CDR3 size: 17 residues. The CDR3 is CASSLVGSQAFGTEAFF.

J is TRBJ1-5 and V is TRBV19; TCRdb lists TRBD1, though no DNA is available to test this call. The CDR3 spans 14 residues. Per germline, CDR1 LNHDA and CDR2 SQIVND (reference sequence). The CDR3 reads CASRPGVRSQPQHF.

V and J are TRBV6-5 and TRBJ2-6; TCRdb indicates TRBD1, and absent DNA this call remains unverified. The germline CDR1 and CDR2 sequences are MNHEY and SVGAGI. This CDR3 contains 17 residues. CDR3 sequence reads: CASSYALTGSWANVLTF.

The V call is TRBV20-1, the J call TRBJ1-5; TCRdb indicates TRBD1, and absent DNA this call remains unverified. Germline V gene sequence: CDR1 DFQATT, CDR2 SNEGSKA (reference sequence). The CDR3 consists of 14 residues. The CDR3 loop reads CSAFGTDVHQPQHF.

This chain links TRBV5-1 with TRBJ2-3. CDR1 SGHRS and CDR2 YFSETQ come from the germline V gene. The CDR3 is 12 amino acids. CDR3: CASGTSTDTQYF.

V and J are TRBV20-1 and TRBJ2-3; the D call from TCRdb, TRBD1, cannot be confirmed without DNA. The CDR3 totals 15 residues. CDR1 is DFQATT and CDR2 is SNEGSKA in the germline V gene (reference sequence). This CDR3 reads CSARDGGADTDTQYF.

The CDR3: CASSLVARARGGYEQYF. V is TRBV11-2 and J is TRBJ2-7; checking the TCRdb D call of TRBD2 is not possible without DNA. The CDR3 totals 17 residues. Germline V gene data show CDR1 as SGHAT and CDR2 as FQNNGV.

The chain uses TRBV5-1 and TRBJ2-1; TCRdb's D gene call, TRBD2, goes unchecked for lack of DNA. The CDR3 totals 12 residues. Per germline, CDR1 SGHRS and CDR2 YFSETQ. Here the CDR3 reads CASSYGEYEQFF.

CDR3 sequence reads: CASSFHGTGGADEQFF. This rearrangement joins TRBV7-2 to TRBJ2-1; TCRdb picks TRBD1, but there is no DNA to check that call. The CDR3 has 16 residues. CDR1 is SGHTA and CDR2 is FQGNSA in the germline V gene. The full variable domain, completed using reference TRBV7-2 and TRBJ2-1, is GAGVSQSPSNKVTEKGKDVELRCDPISGHTALYWYRQSLGQGLEFLIYFQGNSAPDKSGLPSDRFSAERTGGSVSTLTIQRTQQEDSAVYLCASSFHGTGGADEQFFGPGTRLTVL.

The chain is built from TRBV7-2 and TRBJ2-1. CDR1 is SGHTA and CDR2 is FQGNSA in the germline V gene. The CDR3 runs to 15 residues. The chain's CDR3 is CASSFFGGEYNEQFF.

This chain uses TRBV5-1 with TRBJ1-4; TCRdb's D call, TRBD1, is unchecked because there is no DNA. CDR1 and CDR2 (germline): SGHRS, YFSETQ. The CDR3 runs to 14 residues. This CDR3 reads CASSLIPDPEKLFF.

The V gene is TRBV6-6, the J gene TRBJ1-1; TCRdb picks TRBD1, but there is no DNA to check that call. The CDR3 sequence is 13 residues long. Looked up from germline, CDR1 is MNHNY and CDR2 is SVGAGI (reference sequence). The CDR3 protein is CASTSRDTRFGFF.

The chain employs TRBV7-3 and TRBJ2-3; TCRdb returns TRBD1, unconfirmable since there is no DNA. Germline V lookup: CDR1 SGHTA, CDR2 FQGTGA. This CDR3 is 15 amino acids long. CDR3 sequence reads: CASSYGRGAGDTQYF.

V gene TRBV7-2 combines with J gene TRBJ1-3. Germline values: CDR1 SGHTA, CDR2 FQGNSA. CDR3 size: 15 residues. The CDR3 here is CASSLYTDSGNTIYF.

V usage is TRBV7-9 and J usage is TRBJ1-1; checking the TCRdb D call of TRBD1 is not possible without DNA. The germline V gene has CDR1 SEHNR and CDR2 FQNEAQ (reference sequence). The CDR3 has 14 residues. This CDR3 reads CASSHNNRGSGAFF.

This chain links TRBV20-1 with TRBJ1-2; lacking DNA, the TRBD1 call made by TCRdb goes unchecked. This CDR3 contains 12 residues. Looked up from germline, CDR1 is DFQATT and CDR2 is SNEGSKA (reference sequence). This CDR3 reads CSARNRIYGYTF.

V usage is TRBV6-2 or TRBV6-3 and J usage is TRBJ2-4; the TCRdb D gene call, TRBD2, has no DNA to confirm it. The CDR3 length is 14 residues. In germline, CDR1 is MNHEY, CDR2 SVGEGT. The CDR3 spells CASKQGPAKNIQYF.

V gene TRBV29-1 combines with J gene TRBJ1-2; TCRdb names TRBD1, which stays unverified in the absence of DNA. Germline V lookup: CDR1 SQVTM, CDR2 ANQGSEA. The CDR3 length is 12 residues. The CDR3 loop is CSALGDRWGYTF.